A single sample gave rise to the 25 T cell receptor beta chains below, sequenced in a study of blood T cell repertoires in COVID-19. The repertoire was sequenced with immunoSEQ multiplex PCR; TCRdb's copy has only in-frame clones and lacks some. This sample carries 200,000 to 250,000 clones, around 84% of them seen once, and the ten largest clones take 15% to 20%. Sequences were obtained from peripheral blood. The receptors shown here come from a man aged 30 to 39 with active or convalescent COVID-19.

This clone appeared a few times. The chain couples TRBV5-4 to TRBJ2-1; TRBD2 is a possible D gene (5 bases). The CDR3 consists of 13 residues. Trimming cost V 2 bases and J 6 bases, with 9 bases left between them. The germline gives CDR1 SGHNT, CDR2 YYREEE (reference sequence). Here the CDR3 DNA reads TGTGCCAGCAGCTTACTAGACCTCAATGAGCAGTTCTTC. It is translated as CASSLLDLNEQFF.

The chain joins TRBV5-6 to TRBJ2-5; 9 nucleotides line up with TRBD1. This CDR3 spans 15 amino acids. The J segment lost 1 base and the V segment lost 6 bases, leaving 7 bases of the junction unmatched. Germline values: CDR1 SGHDT, CDR2 YYEEEE. Written as DNA, the CDR3 is TGTGCCAGCACTCCCGGGACAGGGCCCCAAGAGACCCAGTACTTC. Residues: CASTPGTGPQETQYF.

J is TRBJ2-5 and V is TRBV7-6; 14 bases agree with TRBD2. The CDR3 sequence is 15 residues long. Trimming took 4 bases from V and 5 from J; bases not matched to a gene: 3. Germline V gene lookup returns CDR1 SGHVS and CDR2 FNYEAQ. As DNA, the CDR3 is TGTGCCAGCAGCTCGACTAGCGGGAGGGCTGAGACCCAGTACTTC. Translating gives CASSSTSGRAETQYF.

The chain couples TRBV4-1 to TRBJ2-1; D ambiguous. The CDR3 is made up of 14 amino acids. Trimming removed 6 bases at V and 0 bases at J, with 9 bases between. The germline CDR1 and CDR2 sequences are MGHRA and YSYEKL. As DNA, the CDR3 is TGCGCCAGCAGAAAGGAGTTCTCCTACAATGAGCAGTTCTTC. Translated: CASRKEFSYNEQFF.

V is TRBV7-8 and J is TRBJ1-4; D is possibly TRBD1 (6 bases). The CDR3 has 16 residues. From germline, CDR1 is SGHVS and CDR2 FQNEAQ. The germline V and J ends were trimmed by 5 bases and 7 bases, with 20 bases remaining between them. This chain's CDR3 is CASSLERQGWSEKLFF. The DNA of the CDR3 is TGTGCCAGCAGCCTCGAACGGCAGGGGTGGAGTGAAAAACTGTTTTTT.

The chain is built from TRBV28 and TRBJ2-7; possibly TRBD2 for D (7 bases). From germline, CDR1 is MDHEN and CDR2 SYDVKM. This CDR3 spans 17 amino acids. V lost 7 bases and J 1 base, leaving 23 bases between the germline ends. Written as DNA, the CDR3 is TGTGCCAGCACCCCATGGGGGGGGGCGGGAATATCCTACGAGCAGTACTTC. It yields the protein CASTPWGGAGISYEQYF.

The V call is TRBV4-1, the J call TRBJ2-1; possibly TRBD2 for D (5 bases). The germline CDR1 and CDR2 sequences are MGHRA and YSYEKL. The CDR3 has 13 amino acids. Trimming removed 1 base from V and 8 bases from J, with 9 bases in between. CDR3 region: CASSQVSADEQFF. The CDR3 DNA sequence: TGCGCCAGCAGCCAAGTTAGCGCAGATGAGCAGTTCTTC.

J is TRBJ2-1 and V is TRBV4-1, with TRBD2 matching over 9 bases. Germline V gene sequence: CDR1 MGHRA, CDR2 YSYEKL. The CDR3 is made up of 14 amino acids. Trimming removed 5 bases from V and 7 bases from J; junction bases left unmatched: 6. The CDR3 bases are TGCGCCAGCAGCTTACCGGGACTAGCAAATGAGCAGTTCTTC. This encodes CASSLPGLANEQFF.

The chain employs TRBV4-1 and TRBJ2-5, with 7 bases fitting TRBD2. From germline, CDR1 is MGHRA and CDR2 YSYEKL. V lost 0 bases, J lost 5 bases, and 12 bases stayed unmatched. The CDR3 is 17 residues long. In DNA, the CDR3 is TGCGCCAGCAGCCAAGATCCCCTCCGGGGGAGGGCGGAGACCCAGTACTTC. Its translation: CASSQDPLRGRAETQYF.

The rearrangement uses TRBV10-3 and TRBJ2-2; tentatively, D is TRBD1 (5 bases). The germline V and J ends were trimmed by 0 bases and 6 bases, with 5 bases remaining between them. Germline V gene data show CDR1 as ENHRY and CDR2 as SYGVKD. The CDR3 contains 13 residues. The CDR3 loop reads CAISESGAGELFF. The CDR3 bases are TGTGCCATCAGTGAGTCAGGGGCCGGGGAGCTGTTTTTT.

The rearrangement uses TRBV10-3 and TRBJ2-4, with D possibly matching TRBD1 (5 bases). The V gene lost 0 bases and the J gene lost 3 bases, with 12 bases spanning the gap. Germline values: CDR1 ENHRY, CDR2 SYGVKD. The CDR3 has 16 residues. CDR3 nucleotide sequence: TGTGCCATCAGTGAGTCGTCCAGGGTGGGCAAAAACATTCAGTACTTC. Residues: CAISESSRVGKNIQYF.

The chain joins TRBV2 to TRBJ1-5, with TRBD1 matching 8 bases. There are 14 residues in the CDR3. The germline V gene encodes CDR1 SNHLY and CDR2 FYNNEI. After removal of 3 bases from V and 4 bases from J, the junction contained 2 bases not matched to a gene. CDR3 nucleotides: TGTGCCAGCAGTGATAACAGGGGGAATCAGCCCCAGCATTTT. Translation: CASSDNRGNQPQHF.

The chain has TRBV10-3 and TRBJ2-3; no reliable D call. This CDR3 has 13 residues. The germline V and J ends were trimmed by 0 bases and 8 bases, with 9 bases remaining between them. Looked up from germline, CDR1 is ENHRY and CDR2 is SYGVKD. In DNA, the CDR3 is TGTGCCATCAGTGAGTCGAAACTGTCTACGCAGTATTTT. Amino acid sequence: CAISESKLSTQYF.

The chain carries TRBV12-3 or TRBV12-4 and TRBJ1-3; no clear D. The CDR3 is 13 amino acids. V was cut by 7 bases and J by 4 bases, with 11 bases left in between. CDR3 protein: CASTPSRGNTIYF. CDR3 sequence (DNA): TGTGCCAGCACCCCCTCCAGGGGAAACACCATATATTTT.

The V call is TRBV11-2, the J call TRBJ2-1; 10 bases are shared with TRBD2. Trimming cost V 1 base and J 9 bases; bases outside gene matches: 6. CDR1 SGHAT and CDR2 FQNNGV come from the germline V gene. The CDR3 sequence is 15 residues long. In DNA, the CDR3 is TGTGCCAGCAGCTTAGGAGCGGGGGGGCCGATTGAGCAGTTCTTC. Its protein is CASSLGAGGPIEQFF.

This sequence joins TRBV6-5 and TRBJ1-1; D gene uncertain. The germline V gene encodes CDR1 MNHEY and CDR2 SVGAGI. V was trimmed by 8 bases and J by 5 bases, leaving 15 bases between them. The CDR3 contains 13 residues. For the CDR3, the DNA is TGTGCCAGCGTGGGCACTCGCGGGACTGAAGCTTTCTTT. This codes for CASVGTRGTEAFF.

The rearrangement joins TRBV2 to TRBJ2-3; D ambiguous. CDR1 and CDR2 (germline): SNHLY, FYNNEI. V gave up 7 bases and J gave up 0 bases, with 17 bases separating them. The CDR3 runs to 16 residues. The CDR3: CASTQSAPLSTDTQYF. CDR3 nucleotides: TGTGCCAGCACCCAAAGCGCGCCTCTAAGCACAGATACGCAGTATTTT.

J is TRBJ2-2 and V is TRBV28; D uncertain. In germline, CDR1 is MDHEN, CDR2 SYDVKM. The CDR3 extends over 21 amino acids. V was shortened by 5 bases and J by 1 base, with 29 bases between the two germline ends. The chain's CDR3 is CASSPLLHYTKTERNTGELFF. The CDR3 DNA reads as TGTGCCAGCAGTCCTCTATTACACTACACGAAAACTGAACGGAACACCGGGGAGCTGTTTTTT.

J is TRBJ2-7 and V is TRBV6-5, with D maybe TRBD2 (6 bases). From germline, CDR1 is MNHEY and CDR2 SVGAGI. V gave up 6 bases and J gave up 1 base, with 7 bases separating them. The CDR3 loop spans 12 amino acids. The CDR3 here is CASREGSYEQYF. In DNA, the CDR3 is TGTGCCAGCAGGGAGGGGTCCTACGAGCAGTACTTC.

This clone was seen just once. The rearrangement joins TRBV4-3 to TRBJ1-2; 7 positions agree with TRBD1. The CDR3 extends over 16 amino acids. Germline CDR1 LGHNA, CDR2 YSLEER. The V segment lost 0 bases and the J segment 6 bases; nucleotides outside the gene matches: 10. The CDR3, as DNA: TGCGCCAGCAGCCAAGATAGGACAGGTCCTAGGGATGGCTACACCTTC. It translates to CASSQDRTGPRDGYTF.

The chain carries TRBV5-5 and TRBJ2-7; D possibly corresponds to TRBD1 (5 bases). The CDR3 is made up of 15 amino acids. The ends were cut back, 0 bases at V and 0 bases at J, with 10 bases in the middle. Germline V gene lookup returns CDR1 SGHKS and CDR2 YYEKEE (reference sequence). In DNA form, the CDR3 reads TGTGCCAGCAGCTTGGAAGGACACTACTCCTACGAGCAGTACTTC. Encoded protein: CASSLEGHYSYEQYF.

The gene calls are TRBV3-1 (or the pseudogene TRBV3-2) and TRBJ1-6; D is perhaps TRBD1 (5 bases). Between the trimmed V and J ends, which lost 4 bases and 3 bases, there was a span of 16 bases. Germline CDR1 is LGHDT and CDR2 is YNNKEL (reference sequence). The CDR3 is made up of 17 amino acids. This chain's CDR3 is CASSPRGGPGYNSPLHF. The CDR3 region has the DNA TGTGCCAGCAGCCCACGGGGGGGTCCAGGCTATAATTCACCCCTCCACTTT.

The chain joins TRBV20-1 to TRBJ2-7, with TRBD2 matching 8 bases. Trimming at V came to 6 bases and at J to 3 bases, leaving 1 base not matched to a gene. Germline V gives CDR1 DFQATT, CDR2 SNEGSKA (reference sequence). The CDR3 spans 11 residues. DNA of the CDR3: TGCAGTGCCGGGGGGGGCTACGAGCAGTACTTC. Its protein product is CSAGGGYEQYF.

The genes are TRBV27 and TRBJ2-2; a possible D gene is TRBD2 (5 bases). Germline CDR1 reads MNHEY; CDR2 reads SMNVEV (reference sequence). V lost 7 bases and J lost 7, with 7 bases in between. This CDR3 is 11 amino acids long. The DNA for the CDR3 is TGTGCCAGCACCAGCGGCGGGGAGCTGTTTTTT. Residues: CASTSGGELFF.

This rearrangement joins TRBV4-2 to TRBJ1-1; no clear D. V lost 0 bases, J lost 0 bases, and 5 bases lay in between. There are 14 residues in the CDR3. Per germline, CDR1 LGHNA and CDR2 YNFKEQ. CDR3 protein: CASSQDHMNTEAFF. CDR3 DNA sequence: TGTGCCAGCAGCCAAGACCACATGAACACTGAAGCTTTCTTT.